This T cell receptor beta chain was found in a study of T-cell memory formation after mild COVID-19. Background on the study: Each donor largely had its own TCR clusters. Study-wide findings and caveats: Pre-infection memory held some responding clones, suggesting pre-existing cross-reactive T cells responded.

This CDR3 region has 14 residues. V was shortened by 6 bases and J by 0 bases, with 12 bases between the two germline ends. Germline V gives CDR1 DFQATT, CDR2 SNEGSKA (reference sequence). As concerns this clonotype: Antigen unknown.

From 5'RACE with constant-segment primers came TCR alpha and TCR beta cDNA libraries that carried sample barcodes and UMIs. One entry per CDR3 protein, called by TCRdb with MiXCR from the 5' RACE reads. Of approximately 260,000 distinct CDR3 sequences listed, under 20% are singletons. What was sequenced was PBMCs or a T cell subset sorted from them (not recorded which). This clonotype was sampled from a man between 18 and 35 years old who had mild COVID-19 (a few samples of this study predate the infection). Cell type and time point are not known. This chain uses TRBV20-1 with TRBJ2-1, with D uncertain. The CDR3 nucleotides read TGCAGTGCCGCGTCCATCAGCTCCTACAATGAGCAGTTCTTC. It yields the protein CSAASISSYNEQFF.